The next 7 T cell receptor beta chains were all read from a single sample in a study of cytomegalovirus exposure and HLA in healthy donors. Using immunoSEQ multiplex PCR, the repertoire was profiled, and TCRdb retains in-frame clones only, with some absent. The sample lists 110,000 or so clones, less than 90% occurring once. Input material: PBMCs. These receptors all come from a man in his late teens or twenties in good health and CMV-seropositive.

In this sample, this clone turned up many times. The genes are TRBV5-1 and TRBJ1-4; weak D call: TRBD1 (6 bases). Germline V gene lookup returns CDR1 SGHRS and CDR2 YFSETQ. The V end was cut by 2 bases, the J end by 7 bases, with 9 bases between. This CDR3 is built from 13 residues. The CDR3 sequence: CASSLQGTEKLFF. The CDR3 region has the DNA TGCGCCAGCAGCTTACAGGGCACTGAAAAACTGTTTTTT.

The rearrangement joins TRBV5-6 to TRBJ2-5, with D possibly being TRBD2 (5 bases). V was pared by 7 bases and J by 3 bases, with 7 bases between. The germline CDR1 and CDR2 sequences are SGHDT and YYEEEE. The CDR3 length is 11 residues. This chain's CDR3 is CASGREETQYF. CDR3 sequence (DNA): TGTGCCAGCGGGAGAGAAGAGACCCAGTACTTC.

The chain employs TRBV4-1 and TRBJ1-2; the D gene is possibly TRBD1 (5 bases). Germline V gives CDR1 MGHRA, CDR2 YSYEKL. Trimming took off 0 bases at V and 11 bases at J, with 19 bases between the two ends. The CDR3 has 15 residues. CDR3 bases: TGCGCCAGCAGCCAAGATTCCCCGCAGGGTTACCGTTACACCTTC. It is translated as CASSQDSPQGYRYTF.

J is TRBJ1-1 and V is TRBV28; D call uncertain. This CDR3 is built from 14 residues. The ends were cut back, 1 base at V and 1 base at J, with 7 bases in the middle. Germline loops: CDR1 MDHEN, CDR2 SYDVKM. CDR3 in DNA: TGTGCCAGCAGTTTATTAGTTAGGAACACTGAAGCTTTCTTT. Residues: CASSLLVRNTEAFF.

The chain recombines TRBV11-2 with TRBJ2-3, with D perhaps TRBD2 (6 bases). The CDR3 consists of 14 residues. V lost 8 bases, J lost 1 base, and 13 bases lay in between. The V gene's germline CDR1 is SGHAT and CDR2 FQNNGV. The CDR3 DNA follows: TGTGCCAGCTGGTGGGGGGAGGGCACAGATACGCAGTATTTT. Translated: CASWWGEGTDTQYF.

The chain combines TRBV5-1 with TRBJ2-1; a weak D match, TRBD2 (5 bases). The V end lost 0 bases, the J end lost 7 bases, and 14 bases lay between the germline ends. Germline assignment: CDR1 SGHRS and CDR2 YFSETQ. This CDR3 spans 15 amino acids. CDR3 sequence: CASSLGGSVVNEQFF. The CDR3 DNA reads as TGCGCCAGCAGCTTGGGCGGGTCCGTGGTGAATGAGCAGTTCTTC.

The chain recombines TRBV12-5 with TRBJ1-6; 9 nucleotides line up with TRBD1. The germline CDR1 and CDR2 sequences are LGHNT and FRNRAP. J lost 8 bases, V lost 7 bases, and 6 bases had no gene match. The CDR3 spans 14 residues. The CDR3 sequence is CASALQGAHSPLHF. Written as DNA, the CDR3 is TGTGCTAGTGCCCTACAGGGGGCGCATTCACCCCTCCACTTT.